One sample yielded the 30 T cell receptor beta chains listed below, sequenced in a study of T cells in Graves' hyperthyroidism and ophthalmopathy. The source material, RNA transcripts, was used to amplify TCR beta CDR3 regions. When the TCR CDR3 underwent first-round RT-PCR, the HTBI primer set was used. TCRdb redid the calling of the multiplex PCR reads with MiXCR, one entry per CDR3 protein. The table records 600,000 to 800,000 distinct CDR3 sequences, under 45% of them present only once. Sequencing input: blood. The origin of the receptors is a woman aged 40 to 50 with Graves' hyperthyroidism.

This clonotype was observed many times. The gene calls are TRBV19 and TRBJ1-1; 7 nucleotides line up with TRBD1. The CDR3 contains 17 residues. J gave up 1 base and V 4 bases, and 12 bases lay outside the gene matches. Germline values: CDR1 LNHDA, CDR2 SQIVND (reference sequence). The CDR3 here is CASSRLTGIIPNTEAFF. CDR3 in DNA: TGTGCCAGTAGTAGACTGACAGGGATCATACCGAACACTGAAGCTTTCTTT.

In this sample, this clonotype turned up once. The conserved closing phenylalanine or tryptophan is absent in this CDR3, likely reflecting a read error. The chain couples TRBV6-6 to TRBJ1-1; 9 nucleotides match TRBD1. The CDR3 is made up of 15 amino acids. Germline CDR1 is MNHNY and CDR2 is SVGAGI (reference sequence). Unmatched junction bases numbered 7, after V lost 6 bases and J lost 2 bases. The CDR3 DNA is TGTGCCAGCAGGGCCGGGACAGGGTTAAACACTGAAGCTTTCCTT. It encodes CASRAGTGLNTEAFL.

The CDR3 DNA sequence: TGCAGTGCTAAGCTGCTAGCGGGGAAAGAGACCCAGTACTTC. Translation: CSAKLLAGKETQYF. This chain links TRBV20-1 with TRBJ2-5; 9 bases agree with TRBD2. Germline lookup yields CDR1 DFQATT and CDR2 SNEGSKA (reference sequence). The CDR3 is 14 amino acids. The junction had 6 bases not matched to a gene; V was cut back by 4 bases and J by 3 bases.

The chain couples TRBV25-1 to TRBJ2-5; TRBD2 agrees at 15 bases. Germline V lookup: CDR1 MGHDK, CDR2 SYGVNS. V shed 10 bases, J shed 5 bases, and the junction held 11 bases outside the gene matches. The CDR3 is 16 residues long. The CDR3 DNA follows: TGTGCCACAAGGACTAGCGGGGGGGCCTCTCGGGAGACCCAGTACTTC. This sequence encodes CATRTSGGASRETQYF.

This clonotype occurred a few times. This chain joins TRBV12-3 or TRBV12-4 and TRBJ1-2, with 7 bases fitting TRBD1. Losses at the gene ends were 6 bases for V and 8 bases for J; bases not matched to a gene: 15. This CDR3 is 15 amino acids long. CDR3 loop: CASSPGAGGERGYTF. CDR3 DNA sequence: TGTGCCAGCAGCCCCGGAGCAGGGGGGGAGCGCGGCTACACCTTC.

This clonotype was counted between two and nine times. This sequence joins TRBV10-3 and TRBJ1-3; D may be TRBD1 (5 bases). Per the germline V gene, CDR1 is ENHRY and CDR2 is SYGVKD. The V end lost 6 bases, the J end lost 0 bases, and 12 bases lay between the germline ends. CDR3 length: 15 residues. CDR3 residues: CAIRPGTDSGNTIYF. In DNA, the CDR3 is TGTGCCATCAGACCCGGGACGGACTCTGGAAACACCATATATTTT.

The rearrangement joins TRBV29-1 to TRBJ2-3, with TRBD1 matching over 8 bases. CDR1 is SQVTM and CDR2 is ANQGSEA in the germline V gene. This CDR3 spans 16 amino acids. The CDR3 nucleotides read TGCAGTGCTAGATCCCTCCAGGGGGCTAGCACAGATACGCAGTATTTT. It translates to CSARSLQGASTDTQYF.

This chain uses TRBV20-1 with TRBJ1-3; 7 nucleotides match TRBD1. The length of the CDR3 is 15 residues. Trimming cost V 0 bases and J 2 bases; bases outside gene matches: 4. CDR1 and CDR2 from the germline V gene are DFQATT and SNEGSKA (reference sequence). Written as DNA, the CDR3 is TGCAGTGCTAGAGATCTTGGACAGGCTGGAAACACCATATATTTT. Its translation: CSARDLGQAGNTIYF.

The rearrangement links TRBV6-2 or TRBV6-3 to TRBJ1-4; D might be TRBD1 (5 bases). Trimming left V 6 bases short and J 10 bases short, with 27 bases between. The CDR3 covers 17 residues. Germline V CDR1 and CDR2: MNHEY, SVGEGT. CDR3 in amino acids: CASSSPPGSNKGAKLFF. CDR3 bases: TGTGCCAGCAGCTCTCCCCCGGGCAGCAACAAAGGGGCAAAACTGTTTTTT.

This clonotype showed up many times. The rearrangement uses TRBV7-2 and TRBJ2-7; TRBD1 matches 10 bases. Looked up from germline, CDR1 is SGHTA and CDR2 is FQGNSA. The V gene end was trimmed by 1 base and the J gene end by 2 bases; junction bases not matched to a gene: 2. This CDR3 spans 15 amino acids. CDR3 amino acids: CASSLEGQGTYEQYF. CDR3 DNA sequence: TGTGCCAGCAGCTTAGAGGGACAGGGGACCTACGAGCAGTACTTC.

The gene calls are TRBV7-9 and TRBJ1-3; D may be TRBD1 (5 bases). Germline V gene data show CDR1 as SEHNR and CDR2 as FQNEAQ (reference sequence). This CDR3 has 15 amino acids. Trimming stripped 5 bases from V and 4 bases from J, with 15 bases between. CDR3 bases: TGTGCCAGCAGCGTAACCCAGGGAGGAGGAAACACCATATATTTT. Its protein is CASSVTQGGGNTIYF.

J is TRBJ1-1 and V is TRBV10-2; D is unclear. The CDR3 contains 13 residues. V gave up 8 bases and J gave up 2 bases, with 12 bases separating them. The germline V gene has CDR1 WSHSY and CDR2 SAAADI. In DNA, the CDR3 is TGCGCCAGCCAAGAACAAGGAAACACTGAAGCTTTCTTT. The encoded protein is CASQEQGNTEAFF.

This clonotype has ten or more counts. The chain uses TRBV4-3 and TRBJ1-2; D might be TRBD1 (5 bases). Germline V gene sequence: CDR1 LGHNA, CDR2 YSLEER. V lost 0 bases and J lost 6, with 14 bases in between. The CDR3 consists of 15 residues. The CDR3 sequence: CASSQEFGGVDGYTF. The CDR3 DNA reads as TGCGCCAGCAGCCAAGAATTCGGAGGGGTCGATGGCTACACCTTC.

This clonotype occurred a few times. The chain has TRBV29-1 and TRBJ1-1, with D possibly TRBD1 on 6 matching bases. Germline CDR1 and CDR2: SQVTM and ANQGSEA. There are 11 residues in the CDR3. V lost 4 bases and J lost 6, with 9 bases in between. CDR3 nucleotides: TGCAGCGTTGGGGGGGCGGCTGAAGCTTTCTTT. It yields the protein CSVGGAAEAFF.

The chain is built from TRBV10-3 and TRBJ1-5, with D possibly matching TRBD1 (5 bases). CDR3 length: 14 amino acids. Germline lookup yields CDR1 ENHRY and CDR2 SYGVKD. The CDR3 coding sequence is TGTGGCAGCGGTAACCGACAGTCCAATCAGCCCCAGCATTTT. Translating gives CGSGNRQSNQPQHF.

This clonotype was observed many times. The V and J genes are TRBV7-2 and TRBJ2-2; 11 bases agree with TRBD2. Germline CDR1 and CDR2: SGHTA and FQGNSA. The CDR3 has 16 amino acids. With 3 bases clipped from V and 3 bases from J, the junction kept 3 bases outside the gene matches. CDR3 loop: CASSLGLAEYTGELFF. In nucleotides, the CDR3 is TGTGCCAGCAGCTTGGGACTAGCGGAGTACACCGGGGAGCTGTTTTTT. The full variable domain, completed using reference TRBV7-2 and TRBJ2-2, is GAGVSQSPSNKVTEKGKDVELRCDPISGHTALYWYRQSLGQGLEFLIYFQGNSAPDKSGLPSDRFSAERTGGSVSTLTIQRTQQEDSAVYLCASSLGLAEYTGELFFGEGSRLTVL.

The V call is TRBV2, the J call TRBJ2-7, with D possibly being TRBD1 or TRBD2 (5 bases each). V was pared by 3 bases and J by 5 bases, with 17 bases between. The CDR3 covers 15 residues. CDR1 is SNHLY, CDR2 FYNNEI, per germline. The CDR3 DNA is TGTGCCAGCAGTGAGGCTTTTCAGGGAGCCGACGAGCAGTACTTC. Translation gives CASSEAFQGADEQYF.

This clonotype was recorded at least ten times. The chain carries TRBV5-1 and TRBJ1-1; D not resolved. V was pared by 1 base and J by 0 bases, with 10 bases between. Germline lookup yields CDR1 SGHRS and CDR2 YFSETQ. The CDR3 is 15 residues long. Here the CDR3 reads CASSLPFGVNTEAFF. The DNA for the CDR3 is TGCGCCAGCAGCTTGCCCTTCGGGGTGAACACTGAAGCTTTCTTT.

The V call is TRBV2, the J call TRBJ2-7, with TRBD2 as a possible D gene (6 bases). With 6 bases removed from V and 7 bases from J, the gap between germline ends came to 13 bases. The CDR3 extends over 12 amino acids. The germline gives CDR1 SNHLY, CDR2 FYNNEI. CDR3 protein: CASRILAAEQYF. The CDR3 DNA reads as TGTGCCAGCAGGATACTAGCTGCTGAGCAGTACTTC.

Note on this clonotype: This may be a read error, as it is one base from a much larger clone. The rearrangement links TRBV10-3 to TRBJ2-6; D is unresolved. Trimming shortened V by 3 bases and J by 7 bases, and 4 bases separated the two germline ends. The CDR3 is 12 residues long. Looked up from germline, CDR1 is ENHRY and CDR2 is SYGVKD. CDR3 nucleotide sequence: TGTGCCATCAGTGAATTTGCCAACGTCCTGACTTTC. Amino acid sequence: CAISEFANVLTF.

The CDR3 sequence: CASSVATAGHIQYF. The CDR3 DNA follows: TGTGCCAGCAGCGTAGCTACCGCGGGGCACATTCAGTACTTC. The chain is built from TRBV9 and TRBJ2-4; D possibly corresponds to TRBD2 (6 bases). Trimming removed 0 bases from V and 8 bases from J, with 12 bases in between. CDR1 SGDLS and CDR2 YYNGEE come from the germline V gene. The CDR3 loop spans 14 amino acids.

The chain recombines TRBV27 with TRBJ1-1; D gene ambiguous. V lost 9 bases and J lost 6, with 17 bases in between. In germline, CDR1 is MNHEY, CDR2 SMNVEV (reference sequence). The CDR3 is 13 residues long. CDR3 nucleotide sequence: TGTGCCAGTTTCGCGGCCCCGAGGGCTGAAGCTTTCTTT. Protein sequence: CASFAAPRAEAFF.

This clonotype was picked up many times. In nucleotides, the CDR3 is TGTGCCACCAATCCGGGACAGCAAGAGACCCAGTACTTC. Residues: CATNPGQQETQYF. This chain connects TRBV10-3 to TRBJ2-5; 7 nucleotides match TRBD1. Looked up from germline, CDR1 is ENHRY and CDR2 is SYGVKD. The ends lost 10 bases at V and 2 bases at J; junction bases unmatched: 7. The CDR3 is 13 amino acids.

Concerning this clonotype: With a much larger clone just one base away, this may be a read error. The chain combines TRBV7-9 with TRBJ1-1, with 7 bases lining up with TRBD1. Per germline, CDR1 SEHNR and CDR2 FQNEAQ (reference sequence). Germline trimming cut 4 bases from V and 1 base from J; bases unmatched to any gene: 9. CDR3 length: 16 amino acids. The CDR3 loop is CASSSARTGANTEAFF. CDR3 nucleotide sequence: TGTGCCAGCAGCTCAGCTCGGACAGGTGCGAACACTGAAGCTTTCTTT.

The gene calls are TRBV10-3 and TRBJ1-1; 8 bases agree with TRBD1. CDR3 length: 16 residues. The V gene end was trimmed by 2 bases and the J gene end by 8 bases; junction bases not matched to a gene: 13. Germline V gives CDR1 ENHRY, CDR2 SYGVKD. CDR3 in amino acids: CAISEGQGARYAEAFF. The DNA of the CDR3 is TGTGCCATCAGTGAGGGTCAGGGGGCTAGGTACGCGGAAGCTTTCTTT.

This clonotype was seen at least ten times. J is TRBJ2-2 and V is TRBV29-1; D remains ambiguous. Per germline, CDR1 SQVTM and CDR2 ANQGSEA. This CDR3 is 14 amino acids long. The ends were cut back, 7 bases at V and 0 bases at J, with 12 bases in the middle. The DNA of the CDR3 is TGCAGCGCAACCGGACCGACGAACACCGGGGAGCTGTTTTTT. Protein product: CSATGPTNTGELFF.

With regard to this clonotype: One end of the junction varies from germline; a read error may be responsible. The chain couples TRBV7-3 to TRBJ2-6; no clear D. CDR3 length: 12 residues. The germline gives CDR1 SGHTA, CDR2 FQGTGA. Written as DNA, the CDR3 is TGTGCCAGCAGCTTAACAGCTTACACTGAAGCTTTC. It translates to CASSLTAYTEAF.

The chain joins TRBV5-5 to TRBJ2-2; D gene uncertain. CDR3 length: 16 residues. Trimming took 2 bases from V and 2 from J, leaving 13 bases between them. CDR1 is SGHKS, CDR2 YYEKEE, per germline (reference sequence). The CDR3 DNA sequence: TGTGCCAGCAGCTTTACTGTAGCAGCTAACACCGGGGAGCTGTTTTTT. It yields the protein CASSFTVAANTGELFF.

V gene TRBV19 combines with J gene TRBJ1-5; D gene ambiguous. The CDR3 consists of 13 residues. V was trimmed by 3 bases and J by 7 bases, leaving 10 bases between them. Looked up from germline, CDR1 is LNHDA and CDR2 is SQIVND (reference sequence). The CDR3 loop reads CASSIRKSQPQHF. CDR3 sequence (DNA): TGTGCCAGTAGTATTAGGAAGAGCCAGCCCCAGCATTTT.

Regarding this clonotype: A much larger clone differs by one base, so this may be a read error. The conserved phenylalanine or tryptophan is not found at the CDR3 terminus, so this likely reflects a read error. This chain joins TRBV4-1 and TRBJ2-5; D is uncertain. Trimming removed 1 base from V and 5 bases from J, with 5 bases in between. This CDR3 region has 12 residues. In germline, CDR1 is MGHRA, CDR2 YSYEKL. The CDR3 nucleotides are TGCGCCAGCAGCCAAGTTGCGGAGACCCAGTACCTC. It translates to CASSQVAETQYL.